The T cell receptor beta chain under discussion was sequenced for a study of Graves' ophthalmopathy and Graves' hyperthyroidism. As for the study in general: Peripheral blood collection took place at initial diagnosis, before any treatment. Whole-study results and caveats: Clonotypes were expanded in thyroid at above 0.001 frequency, and most also appeared in blood.

Amplification targeted the TCR beta CDR3 regions, with RNA transcripts as the source material. HTBI primers were employed in first-round RT-PCR, then a second-round multiplex PCR followed. TCRdb processed the multiplex PCR reads anew with MiXCR; each CDR3 protein has one entry. Among hundreds of thousands of distinct CDR3 sequences listed, around a fifth were seen once. Many counts were recorded for this clonotype. Its antigen is undetermined. The CDR3 is 14 amino acids. Germline V gene lookup returns CDR1 MNHEY and CDR2 SVGEGT. V was cut by 7 bases and J by 4 bases, with 16 bases left in between. Aged 18 to 65, hyperthyroidism patients had been newly diagnosed, with under 2 months' duration. Diagnosis was based on clinical symptoms, serum thyroxine, TRAb, thyroid ultrasound and orbital computed tomography.

This TCR derives from a woman aged 18 to 35 with stable Graves' hyperthyroidism. Some clones in this sample may be carry-over from other donors' samples. Sequences were obtained from peripheral blood. The V and J genes are TRBV6-2 or TRBV6-3 and TRBJ2-5, with D tentatively TRBD1 (6 bases). CDR3 in amino acids: CASNPGGRGETQYF. CDR3 coding DNA: TGTGCCAGCAATCCCGGCGGCAGGGGAGAGACCCAGTACTTC.